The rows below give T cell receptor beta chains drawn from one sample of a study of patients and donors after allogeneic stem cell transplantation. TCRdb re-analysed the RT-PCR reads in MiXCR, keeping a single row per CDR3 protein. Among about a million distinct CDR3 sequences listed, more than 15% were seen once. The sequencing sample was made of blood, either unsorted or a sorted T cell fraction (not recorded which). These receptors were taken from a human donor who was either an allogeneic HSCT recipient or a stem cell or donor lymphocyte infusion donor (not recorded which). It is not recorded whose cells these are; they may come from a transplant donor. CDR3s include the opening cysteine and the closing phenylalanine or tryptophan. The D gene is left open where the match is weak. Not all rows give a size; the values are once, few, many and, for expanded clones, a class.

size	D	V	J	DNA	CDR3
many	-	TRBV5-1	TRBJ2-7	TGCGCCAGCAGCGCATTTGGGGCGTCCTACGAGCAGTACTTC	CASSAFGASYEQYF
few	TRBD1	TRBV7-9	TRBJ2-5	TGTGCCAGCAGCCCATGGGACAGCCAAGAGACCCAGTACTTC	CASSPWDSQETQYF
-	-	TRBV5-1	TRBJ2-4	TGCGCCAGCAGCTTCGGGGTAGGGGGTGAAAACATTCAGTACTTC	CASSFGVGGENIQYF
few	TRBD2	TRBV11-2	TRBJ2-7	TGTGCCAGCAGCCCCCGAGCGGGGGGACCCTACGAGCAGTACTTC	CASSPRAGGPYEQYF
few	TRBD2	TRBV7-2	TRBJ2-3	TGTGCCAGCAGCTTCTTGACTAGCGGGGACAGCACAGATACGCAGTATTTT	CASSFLTSGDSTDTQYF
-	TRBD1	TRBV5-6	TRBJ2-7	TGTGCCAGCAGCTTGAGTGGGACAGGGGACGCCGAGCAGTACTTC	CASSLSGTGDAEQYF
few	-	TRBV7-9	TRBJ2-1	TGTGCCAGCAGCTTCCTCACGGGACCAAACAATGAGCAGTTCTTC	CASSFLTGPNNEQFF
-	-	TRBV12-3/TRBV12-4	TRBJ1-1	TGTGCCAGCAGTTTAGCGACAGTTATTTCGGGTAGCCCGAACACTGAAGCTTTCTTT	CASSLATVISGSPNTEAFF
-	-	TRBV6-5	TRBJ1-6	TGTGCCAGCAGTTACTCTTCAGGGACACCCTCACCCCTCCACTTT	CASSYSSGTPSPLHF
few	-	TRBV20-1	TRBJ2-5	TGCAGTGCTAGAGATAAGGACAACCAAGAGACCCAGTACTTC	CSARDKDNQETQYF
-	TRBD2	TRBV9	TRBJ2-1	TGTGCCAGCAGCGACGCGACTAGCGGTTCCTACAATGAGCAGTTCTTC	CASSDATSGSYNEQFF
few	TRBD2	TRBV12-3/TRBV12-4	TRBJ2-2	TGTGCCAGCAGAACTAGCGGAACCACCGGGGAGCTGTTTTTT	CASRTSGTTGELFF
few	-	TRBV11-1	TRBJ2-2	TGTGCCAGCGGTGAATGGGACACCACGAACACCGGGGAGCTGTTTTTT	CASGEWDTTNTGELFF
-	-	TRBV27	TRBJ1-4	TGTGCCAGCAGTTTTGGCTCGCAAAGGGAAAAACTGTTTTTT	CASSFGSQREKLFF
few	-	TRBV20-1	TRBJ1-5	TGCAGTGCTAGCCTCGTGTATAGGGGGGAAGAACCCCAGCATTTT	CSASLVYRGEEPQHF
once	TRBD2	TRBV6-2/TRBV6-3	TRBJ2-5	TGTGCCAGCAGTTCCCTTGCTAGCGGCCCTACGGGGACCCAGTACTTC	CASSSLASGPTGTQYF
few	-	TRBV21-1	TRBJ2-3	TGTGCCAGCAGCAAAGACCCCGGAGCCTCCTACGAGCCAGGGGGCACAGATACGCAGTATTTT	CASSKDPGASYEPGGTDTQYF
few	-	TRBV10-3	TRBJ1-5	TGTGCCATCAGCCCCCGGACGGGGTTGAATCAGCCCCAGCATTTT	CAISPRTGLNQPQHF
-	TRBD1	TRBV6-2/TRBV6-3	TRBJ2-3	TGTGCCAGCAGCCCGGGACAGCACACAGATACGCAGTATTTT	CASSPGQHTDTQYF
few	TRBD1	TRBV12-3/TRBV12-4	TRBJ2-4	TGTGCCAGCAGTCCGTGGGACAGCGGTCTTGGCTGGAAAAACATTCAGTACTTC	CASSPWDSGLGWKNIQYF
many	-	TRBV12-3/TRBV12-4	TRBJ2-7	TGTGCCAGCAGTGGGGACTTTTTCTCCTACGAGCAGTACTTC	CASSGDFFSYEQYF
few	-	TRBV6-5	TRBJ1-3	TGTGCCAGCAGTTCCACTTCAGCTCCCGGAAACACCATATATTTT	CASSSTSAPGNTIYF
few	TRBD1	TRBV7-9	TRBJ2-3	TGTGCCAGCAGACCCGGACAGGGGACTAGCACAGATACGCAGTATTTT	CASRPGQGTSTDTQYF